This paragraph covers one TCR beta chain sequence. The sample comes from a study of blood T cell repertoires in COVID-19. Libraries were prepared by immunoSEQ multiplex PCR; TCRdb keeps only in-frame clonotypes and omits some of them. The sample records 200,000 to 300,000 clones, more than 70% being singletons. The length of the CDR3 is 16 residues. V shed 0 bases and J shed 1 base, with 13 bases lying between them. The V gene's germline CDR1 is WSHSY and CDR2 SAAADI. Sequencing was done on a sample of PBMCs or T cells enriched from blood (not recorded which). The sequence derives from a woman in her forties with acute COVID-19. This sequence joins TRBV10-2 and TRBJ2-7; no clear D gene. The CDR3 DNA sequence: TGCGCCAGCAGTGAGTCGAGGTCCCCCCCATCCTACGAGCAGTACTTC. As protein: CASSESRSPPSYEQYF.